This record concerns one TCR beta chain sequence. V dropped 3 bases and J dropped 4 bases, with 15 bases sitting between them. Germline V gene sequence: CDR1 SGHNT, CDR2 YENEEA. The CDR3 sequence is 16 residues long. This sample was included in a study of blood T cell repertoires in COVID-19. Across the whole study: The origin of the acute and convalescent COVID-19 samples was the United States, Italy and Spain. Sources were T cells, B-cell-depleted T cells, or PBMCs; the material itself was cDNA or gDNA.

Authors' data handling: The assay estimated nucleated cells by amplifying reference gene primers. Method: immunoSEQ multiplex PCR; TCRdb's copy keeps in-frame clones and lacks some. The V and J calls and clone size are taken from that table; D and trimming were inferred from the DNA. This table holds about 140,000 clones, roughly 84% found once. The specimen sequenced was peripheral blood. The chain carries TRBV11-3 and TRBJ2-2; maybe TRBD1 (6 bases). The sequence was obtained from a woman between 55 and 75 years old with acute or convalescent COVID-19. The CDR3 sequence: CASSFLAAGATGELFF. CDR3 DNA: TGTGCCAGCAGCTTCCTCGCGGCAGGGGCCACCGGGGAGCTGTTTTTT. The full variable domain, in which reference TRBV11-3 and TRBJ2-2 provide the parts outside the CDR3, is EAGVVQSPRYKIIEKKQPVAFWCNPISGHNTLYWYLQNLGQGPELLIRYENEEAVDDSQLPKDRFSAERLKGVDSTLKIQPAELGDSAVYLCASSFLAAGATGELFFGEGSRLTVL.